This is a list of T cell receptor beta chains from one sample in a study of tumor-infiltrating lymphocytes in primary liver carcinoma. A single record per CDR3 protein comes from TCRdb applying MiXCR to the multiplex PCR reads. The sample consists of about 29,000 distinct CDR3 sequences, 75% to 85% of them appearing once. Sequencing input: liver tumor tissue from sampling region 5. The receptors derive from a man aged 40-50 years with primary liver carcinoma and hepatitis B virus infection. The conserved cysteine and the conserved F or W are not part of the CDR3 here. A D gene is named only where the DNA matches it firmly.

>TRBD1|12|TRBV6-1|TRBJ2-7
ASSEGAPPYEQY
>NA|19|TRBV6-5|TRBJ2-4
ASSRTGSHVAGGTAKIIHY
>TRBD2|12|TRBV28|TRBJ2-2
ASSETSATGELF
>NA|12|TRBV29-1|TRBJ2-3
SGLSVWGTDTQY
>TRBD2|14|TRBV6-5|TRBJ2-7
TSSALLAGLISEQY
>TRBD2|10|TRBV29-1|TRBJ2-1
SVSHPSGTIF
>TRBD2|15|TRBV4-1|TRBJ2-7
ASGQGWGSAGGYEQY
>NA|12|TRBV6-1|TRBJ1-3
AILTGDSGNTIY
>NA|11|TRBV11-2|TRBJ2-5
ASSLVLEEAQY
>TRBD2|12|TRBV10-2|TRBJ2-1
ASSGTSSYNEQF
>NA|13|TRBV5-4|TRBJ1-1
ASSLVMGGNTEAF
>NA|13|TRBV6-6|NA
TSSPHASGTDTQH
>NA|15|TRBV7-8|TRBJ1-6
ATSLYQGQDLNSPLH
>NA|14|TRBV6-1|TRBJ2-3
ASSAEGLSAMDTQY
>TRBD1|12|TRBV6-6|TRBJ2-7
ASSDDRGRHEQY
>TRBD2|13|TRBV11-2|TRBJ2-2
ASSPNREVIGELL
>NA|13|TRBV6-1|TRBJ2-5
ASSEALQGGKTQY